The rows below give T cell receptor beta chains drawn from one sample of a study of regulatory T cells in long-lasting Graves disease. MiXCR was run by TCRdb on the multiplex PCR reads, yielding one entry per CDR3 protein. The table includes hundreds of thousands of distinct CDR3 sequences, roughly 17% detected once. These records were also assigned to another study, of T cells in Graves' hyperthyroidism and ophthalmopathy.

Material: peripheral blood mononuclear cells (PBMCs), obtained at new diagnosis, from a patient treated with antithyroid drugs. The source of these receptors is a woman aged 30 to 39 with Graves disease. The CDR3 runs from the conserved cysteine through the conserved F or W. Fields, in order: CDR3 protein, V gene, J gene, CDR3 length.

CDR3: CASSLDGENTGELFF; V: TRBV2; J: TRBJ2-2; length: 15
CDR3: CASSLLPGQGRETQYF; V: TRBV28; J: TRBJ2-5; length: 16
CDR3: CASSFRVAAAGGPQNIQYF; V: TRBV7-8; J: TRBJ2-4; length: 19
CDR3: CASSEGLAQNQETQYF; V: TRBV5-4; J: TRBJ2-5; length: 16
CDR3: CASSLVPGLAEQFF; V: TRBV7-2; J: TRBJ2-1; length: 14
CDR3: CASSLPFEQYF; V: TRBV7-2; J: TRBJ2-7; length: 11
CDR3: CASSYSGLAAAYEQYF; V: TRBV6-2/TRBV6-3; J: TRBJ2-7; length: 16
CDR3: CASRGQGSYNEQFF; V: TRBV19; J: TRBJ2-1; length: 14
CDR3: CSAATGSWDTYEQYF; V: TRBV20-1; J: TRBJ2-7; length: 15
CDR3: CASSATGWDEKLFF; V: TRBV7-2; J: TRBJ1-4; length: 14
CDR3: CASSVVGQNTGELFF; V: TRBV9; J: TRBJ2-2; length: 15
CDR3: CASSRDIGQSNQPQHF; V: TRBV18; J: TRBJ1-5; length: 16
CDR3: CASSSRRMSARTDTQYF; V: TRBV7-9; J: TRBJ2-3; length: 17
CDR3: CASSSIDRGYTEAFF; V: TRBV19; J: TRBJ1-1; length: 15
CDR3: CASSRSAGAAGQPQHF; V: TRBV3-1; J: TRBJ1-5; length: 16
CDR3: CASSLPGTGYYEQYF; V: TRBV28; J: TRBJ2-7; length: 15
CDR3: CASGTTQETQYF; V: TRBV5-4; J: TRBJ2-5; length: 12
CDR3: CSAPVIAGDQQQYF; V: TRBV20-1; J: TRBJ2-7; length: 14
CDR3: CASSPLGLAGGVTGIHEQFF; V: TRBV18; J: TRBJ2-1; length: 20
CDR3: CASSSGTATLQPQHF; V: TRBV7-9; J: TRBJ1-5; length: 15